The sequence of this TCR beta chain was determined in a study of shared clonotypes between healthy human individuals. Broader study findings: For naive CD4 cells, roughly 5% of clonotypes were shared across several donors.

Germline CDR1 and CDR2: SEHNR and FQNEAQ (reference sequence). The junction had 10 bases not matched to a gene; V was cut back by 4 bases and J by 11 bases. The CDR3 has 14 residues. The data were produced by immunoSEQ multiplex PCR, yet TCRdb's version contains in-frame clones alone and is incomplete. The sample records roughly 640,000 clones, over 65% being singletons. Note on this clone: Its antigen is as yet unknown.

The chain combines TRBV7-9 with TRBJ1-1; TRBD1 matches at 10 bases. Sequencing input: memory CD4+ T cells sorted from blood. The subset is: CD45RA-negative fraction. This TCR came from a woman under 40 in good health. The CDR3 sequence is CASSSPDRGMRAFF. The CDR3 DNA reads TGTGCCAGCAGCTCTCCGGACAGGGGGATGAGGGCTTTCTTT.